This T cell receptor (beta chain) was captured in a study of control samples from healthy donors and cancer patients. V gave up 6 bases and J gave up 0 bases; unmatched junction bases: 1. The CDR3 has 14 amino acids. Germline CDR1 is SEHNR and CDR2 is FQNEAQ (reference sequence). The assay was immunoSEQ multiplex PCR, and TCRdb's table has in-frame clones only and misses some. The sample comprises about 98,000 clones, around 80% of which are singletons, and 2% to 2.5% rests with the top ten. The gene calls are TRBV7-9 and TRBJ1-4; 7 bases align to TRBD1. The TCR comes from a man aged 60 to 69 in good health. The sample was blood. The chain's CDR3 is CASRGTATNEKLFF. In nucleotides, the CDR3 is TGTGCCAGCAGGGGGACAGCAACTAATGAAAAACTGTTTTTT.